This TCR beta chain was profiled in a study of blood T cell repertoires in COVID-19. The ends lost 4 bases at V and 3 bases at J; junction bases unmatched: 9. CDR3 size: 16 residues. The V gene's germline CDR1 is SGDLS and CDR2 YYNGEE. The table came from immunoSEQ multiplex PCR; TCRdb's copy has only in-frame clones and leaves some out. This sample carries about 180,000 clones, approximately 85% of them seen once, and the ten largest clones take roughly 6%. J is TRBJ2-1 and V is TRBV9, with 8 bases that match TRBD2. Sequencing was carried out using PBMCs or T cells enriched from blood (not recorded which). The receptor's source is a man aged 35-49 years who had recovered from COVID-19. Written as DNA, the CDR3 is TGTGCCAGCAGCCCCCCAAATCGGGGGGGCTACAATGAGCAGTTCTTC. It codes for CASSPPNRGGYNEQFF.